This T cell receptor beta chain is drawn from a study of blood T cell repertoires in COVID-19. In the study overall: Acute-phase and convalescent COVID-19 samples originated in the United States, Italy and Spain. T cells, B-cell-depleted T cells, or PBMCs provided the cDNA or gDNA that served as material.

In the original analysis: For nucleated cells, counts were estimated from reference gene primer amplification. Repertoires were generated with immunoSEQ multiplex PCR, while TCRdb's copy carries only in-frame clones and drops some. For V, J and clone size, that table is used; D and trimming come from the DNA. The table has a few hundred thousand clones, about 86% seen once; the top ten hold approximately 1.3%. The CDR3 is 15 residues long. Germline V gene data show CDR1 as MRHNA and CDR2 as SNTAGT. The ends were cut back, 8 bases at V and 3 bases at J, with 17 bases in the middle. This chain uses TRBV6-4 with TRBJ1-5, with D maybe TRBD1 (6 bases). Material: peripheral blood. The TCR sequence derives from a woman between 50 and 59 years old with acute or convalescent COVID-19. The CDR3 coding sequence is TGTGCCAGCGTGTCGGACAGTACCTCCAATCAGCCCCAGCATTTT. As protein: CASVSDSTSNQPQHF.